Below are 16 T cell receptor beta chains sequenced from a single sample in a study of shared clonotypes between healthy human individuals. Libraries were prepared by immunoSEQ multiplex PCR; TCRdb keeps only in-frame clonotypes and omits some of them. The repertoire holds 2 million to 2.5 million clones, with approximately 95% as singletons. Sequences were obtained from naive CD4+ T cells from PBMCs. Regarding subset: CD45RA+ positively selected. These receptors were taken from a man between 18 and 29 years old in good health. Some clones in this sample may be carry-over from other donors' samples.

V usage is TRBV7-3 and J usage is TRBJ2-1; TRBD1 matches 7 bases. The CDR3 contains 16 residues. Per the germline V gene, CDR1 is SGHTA and CDR2 is FQGTGA. V trimming: 4 bases; J trimming: 1 base; junction bases outside the gene matches: 7. DNA of the CDR3: TGTGCCAGCAGCTCCCGAGAGGGGGCATCCTACAATGAGCAGTTCTTC. This gives the protein CASSSREGASYNEQFF.

The chain joins TRBV9 to TRBJ2-2; 9 bases align to TRBD2. Trimming at V came to 3 bases and at J to 4 bases, leaving 7 bases not matched to a gene. From germline, CDR1 is SGDLS and CDR2 YYNGEE. CDR3 length: 16 amino acids. CDR3 residues: CASSGSGRVVTGELFF. The CDR3 region has the DNA TGTGCCAGCAGCGGTAGCGGGAGAGTAGTCACCGGGGAGCTGTTTTTT.

This chain uses TRBV30 with TRBJ1-4, with 7 bases aligning to TRBD1. The CDR3 contains 17 residues. J lost 8 bases, V lost 0 bases, and 15 bases had no gene match. Germline assignment: CDR1 GTSNPN and CDR2 SVGIG (reference sequence). The CDR3 protein is CAWSVPIRDSRREKLFF. The DNA of the CDR3 is TGTGCCTGGAGTGTACCTATCAGGGACAGTAGACGAGAAAAACTGTTTTTT.

The chain carries TRBV18 and TRBJ1-4; the D is unclear. V lost 5 bases, J lost 8 bases, and 9 bases lay in between. Germline-derived CDR1 and CDR2 are KGHSH and LQKENI. This CDR3 has 12 amino acids. In DNA form, the CDR3 reads TGTGCCAGCTCATGGCCGGGAGAAAAACTGTTTTTT. Protein: CASSWPGEKLFF.

This clone has just one count. The chain links TRBV27 to TRBJ1-5; D is perhaps TRBD1 (5 bases). The V and J ends lost 1 base and 5 bases respectively, with 12 bases between them. CDR1 MNHEY and CDR2 SMNVEV come from the germline V gene (reference sequence). This CDR3 region has 15 residues. CDR3 amino acids: CASSLLGDADQPQHF. DNA of the CDR3: TGTGCCAGCAGTTTATTGGGGGACGCGGATCAGCCCCAGCATTTT.

V is TRBV19 and J is TRBJ1-2; TRBD1 matches at 7 bases. The germline CDR1 and CDR2 sequences are LNHDA and SQIVND (reference sequence). The trim removed 6 bases at V and 5 bases at J, leaving 15 bases unmatched. The CDR3 runs 16 residues. The CDR3 spells CASSLSSPQGGYGYTF. CDR3 sequence (DNA): TGTGCCAGTAGCCTCTCCAGCCCCCAGGGGGGGTATGGCTACACCTTC.

The genes are TRBV5-6 and TRBJ2-1; 12 bases are shared with TRBD2. This CDR3 is 15 amino acids long. Trimming took 4 bases from V and 3 from J; bases not matched to a gene: 2. CDR1 SGHDT and CDR2 YYEEEE come from the germline V gene. CDR3 DNA: TGTGCCAGCAGCAAGGGACTAGCGGGCTACAATGAGCAGTTCTTC. Translated: CASSKGLAGYNEQFF.

The chain uses TRBV2 and TRBJ1-2; the D is unclear. Deletions cut 2 bases from V and 4 bases from J, with 17 bases between. Germline CDR1 is SNHLY and CDR2 is FYNNEI. This CDR3 comprises 16 residues. For the CDR3, the DNA is TGTGCCAGCAGTGAACTTCCGGCCCTTTCTAGCTATGGCTACACCTTC. It codes for CASSELPALSSYGYTF.

V gene TRBV21-1 combines with J gene TRBJ1-5. TRBV21-1 is labeled a pseudogene. The CDR3 is 15 residues long. The CDR3 loop reads CARPLRGNSNQPQHF. DNA of the CDR3: TGTGCCAGGCCCCTCCGGGGGAATAGCAATCAGCCCCAGCATTTT.

The J gene is TRBJ1-4, the V gene TRBV7-9; no clear D gene. The CDR3 loop spans 13 amino acids. V lost 1 base, J lost 17 bases, and 17 bases lay in between. Germline values: CDR1 SEHNR, CDR2 FQNEAQ (reference sequence). The CDR3 spells CASSLEWGQNCFF. CDR3 nucleotides: TGTGCCAGCAGCTTAGAGTGGGGTCAGAACTGTTTTTTT. Full variable domain (missing parts from reference TRBV7-9 and TRBJ1-4): DTGVSQNPRHKITKRGQNVTFRCDPISEHNRLYWYRQTLGQGPEFLTYFQNEAQLEKSRLLSDRFSAERPKGSFSTLEIQRTEQGDSAMYLCASSLEWGQNCFFGSGTQLSVL.

To note about this clone: At the DNA level, this CDR3 is encoded by other sequences in the same sample as well. The chain couples TRBV28 to TRBJ2-3; D remains unclear. The germline V and J ends were trimmed by 3 bases and 2 bases, with 6 bases remaining between them. Germline CDR1 MDHEN, CDR2 SYDVKM. The CDR3 totals 13 residues. The CDR3 coding sequence is TGTGCCAGCAGTTTTCTTAACACAGATACGCAGTATTTT. It yields the protein CASSFLNTDTQYF.

Only one count was recorded for this clone. V and J are TRBV7-8 and TRBJ1-2; D unresolved. V was clipped by 4 bases and J by 8 bases, with 5 bases between them. The CDR3 sequence is 10 residues long. Per the germline V gene, CDR1 is SGHVS and CDR2 is FQNEAQ. Written as DNA, the CDR3 is TGTGCCAGCAGCTCGGGGGGCTACACCTTC. Its translation is CASSSGGYTF.

This clone was seen just once. This chain uses TRBV19 with TRBJ2-1; 7 positions agree with TRBD1. Trimming removed 5 bases from V and 3 bases from J; junction bases left unmatched: 4. The CDR3 is made up of 14 amino acids. The germline V gene has CDR1 LNHDA and CDR2 SQIVND (reference sequence). As DNA, the CDR3 is TGTGCCAGTAGTTTAGGACAGGTCTACAATGAGCAGTTCTTC. This encodes CASSLGQVYNEQFF. The full variable domain, in which reference TRBV19 and TRBJ2-1 provide the parts outside the CDR3, is DGGITQSPKYLFRKEGQNVTLSCEQNLNHDAMYWYRQDPGQGLRLIYYSQIVNDFQKGDIAEGYSVSREKKESFPLTVTSAQKNPTAFYLCASSLGQVYNEQFFGPGTRLTVL.

This rearrangement joins TRBV19 to TRBJ1-5, with D possibly being TRBD1 (5 bases). The CDR3 is 18 amino acids. Germline CDR1 is LNHDA and CDR2 is SQIVND (reference sequence). The V gene lost 7 bases and the J gene lost 1 base, with 23 bases spanning the gap. In DNA form, the CDR3 reads TGTGCCAGTACCCTTAATCCTCCTAAGACAGTAAGCAATCAGCCCCAGCATTTT. Encoded protein: CASTLNPPKTVSNQPQHF.

The CDR3 loop is CASSVVGGATNEQFF. In DNA form, the CDR3 reads TGTGCCAGCAGCGTAGTAGGGGGCGCGACCAATGAGCAGTTCTTC. This chain uses TRBV9 with TRBJ2-1; 7 bases map to TRBD1. V lost 0 bases to trimming and J lost 6 bases; unmatched junction nucleotides: 6. Germline CDR1 is SGDLS and CDR2 is YYNGEE. This CDR3 has 15 residues.

The V and J genes are TRBV6-1 and TRBJ2-1, with 14 bases fitting TRBD2. This CDR3 region has 16 residues. Germline V gene sequence: CDR1 MNHNS, CDR2 SASEGT. Trimming at V came to 4 bases and at J to 3 bases, leaving 2 bases not matched to a gene. CDR3 residues: CASSAGTSGSYNEQFF. CDR3 DNA sequence: TGTGCCAGCAGTGCCGGGACTAGCGGGAGCTACAATGAGCAGTTCTTC.